A selection of T cell receptor beta chains follows, all from one sample in a study of T cell changes during pregnancy in multiple sclerosis. Sequencing used immunoSEQ multiplex PCR; TCRdb keeps in-frame clones, though not all of them. The repertoire holds around 95,000 clones, around 94% seen once, with more than 1.5% in the top ten. Here the sequenced sample was peripheral blood, taken after pregnancy. These receptor sequences come from a female donor in good health, enrolled as a control in a pregnancy study. CDR3s include the opening cysteine and the closing phenylalanine or tryptophan. The D gene is left open where the match is weak. Rows may omit the clone size; those that give it use once, few, many or a size class.

TRBV30	TRBJ2-5	TRBD1	.	CAWEGVLGDGTGGTQYF	TGTGCCTGGGAGGGGGTTTTGGGAGATGGGACAGGGGGGACCCAGTACTTC
TRBV28	TRBJ2-2	TRBD1	.	CASSLFRQGYTGELFF	TGTGCCAGCAGCCTCTTTAGACAGGGTTACACCGGGGAGCTGTTTTTT
TRBV28	TRBJ1-2	TRBD1	.	CASSLQGANYGYTF	TGTGCCAGCAGTTTGCAGGGGGCTAACTATGGCTACACCTTC
TRBV5-1	TRBJ2-7	TRBD1	once	CASSLEGLVGQGYEQYF	TGCGCCAGCAGCTTGGAGGGTTTAGTGGGACAGGGGTACGAGCAGTACTTC
TRBV18	TRBJ2-7	.	.	CASSHTGKIHEQYF	TGTGCCAGCTCACATACAGGGAAAATCCACGAGCAGTACTTC
TRBV7-7	TRBJ2-1	.	.	CASSSGTGGYNEQFF	TGTGCTAGCAGCTCCGGGACTGGGGGTTACAATGAGCAGTTCTTC
TRBV28	TRBJ2-7	TRBD2	.	CASAWASGLTYEQYF	TGTGCCAGCGCCTGGGCTAGCGGGCTAACCTACGAGCAGTACTTC
TRBV19	TRBJ1-2	.	.	CASSMWDMNYGYTF	TGTGCCAGTAGTATGTGGGACATGAACTATGGCTACACCTTC
TRBV10-3	TRBJ2-2	.	.	CATNKRQNPEYTGELFF	TGTGCCACCAACAAACGACAGAACCCAGAATACACCGGGGAGCTGTTTTTT
TRBV4-1	TRBJ2-3	TRBD1	.	CASSQVRRDRVTDTQYF	TGCGCCAGCAGCCAAGTACGTAGGGACAGGGTAACAGATACGCAGTATTTT
TRBV6-5	TRBJ2-3	.	.	CASSSQLGADTQYF	TGTGCCAGCAGTTCACAATTAGGGGCAGATACGCAGTATTTT
TRBV10-1	TRBJ2-3	TRBD2	.	CASIQKFSGGTDTQYF	TGCGCCAGCATACAGAAATTTAGCGGGGGCACAGATACGCAGTATTTT
TRBV28	TRBJ2-7	.	once	CASSLRDEQYF	TGTGCCAGCAGTTTGAGGGACGAGCAGTACTTC
TRBV29-1	TRBJ2-1	TRBD2	once	CSVEGSGRLYEQFF	TGCAGCGTTGAGGGTAGCGGGAGACTTTATGAGCAGTTCTTC
TRBV2	TRBJ1-4	.	.	CASSEAGYREGGTNEKLFF	TGTGCCAGCAGTGAAGCGGGGTACAGGGAAGGAGGAACTAATGAAAAACTGTTTTTT
TRBV10-3	TRBJ2-7	TRBD1	.	CAIRGQGNEQYF	TGTGCCATCAGAGGACAGGGCAACGAGCAGTACTTC
TRBV6-1	TRBJ2-2	TRBD1	once	CASSGGTGDTGELFF	TGTGCCAGCAGTGGAGGGACAGGGGACACCGGGGAGCTGTTTTTT
TRBV2	TRBJ2-7	TRBD1	.	CASIRGQGPYEQYF	TGTGCCAGCATCCGCGGACAGGGTCCCTACGAGCAGTACTTC
TRBV27	TRBJ1-5	.	once	CASSFNNQPQHF	TGTGCCAGCAGTTTCAACAATCAGCCCCAGCATTTT
TRBV14	TRBJ2-7	TRBD2	.	CASSQPSGLIGAYEQYF	TGTGCCAGCAGCCAACCTAGCGGCTTGATAGGGGCTTACGAGCAGTACTTC
TRBV7-2	TRBJ1-1	.	.	CASSLQEPNTEAFF	TGTGCCAGCAGCCTACAGGAGCCGAACACTGAAGCTTTCTTT
TRBV1	TRBJ1-3	.	.	CTSSQGERVSGNTIYF	TGCACCAGCAGCCAAGGCGAACGGGTTTCTGGAAACACCATATATTTT
TRBV2	TRBJ2-3	TRBD2	.	CATKSGRYTDTQYF	TGTGCCACAAAATCCGGGAGGTACACAGATACGCAGTATTTT
TRBV28	TRBJ2-6	TRBD1	once	CASSLDRGRGGANVLTF	TGTGCCAGCAGTTTAGACAGGGGACGTGGCGGGGCCAACGTCCTGACTTTC
TRBV28	TRBJ1-5	.	.	CASTSSDPRRINQPQHF	TGTGCCAGCACGTCATCAGATCCGCGGCGGATCAATCAGCCCCAGCATTTT
TRBV5-4	TRBJ1-1	.	once	CASSILTAVNTEAFF	TGTGCCAGCAGCATATTGACAGCAGTGAACACTGAAGCTTTCTTT
TRBV9	TRBJ1-1	.	few	CASSDSPNTEAFF	TGTGCCAGCAGCGACTCACCCAACACTGAAGCTTTCTTT
TRBV2	TRBJ2-3	.	.	CASSVWGQKSDTQYF	TGTGCCAGCAGTGTCTGGGGGCAAAAATCAGATACGCAGTATTTT
TRBV6-6	TRBJ2-1	.	.	CASRADAGSYNEQFF	TGTGCCAGCAGAGCTGACGCGGGGTCCTACAATGAGCAGTTCTTC